The entry below gives a single T cell receptor (beta chain) sequence along with its context. The CDR3 spans 14 residues. The V and J ends lost 8 bases and 4 bases, in that order; junction bases with no gene match: 8. Germline CDR1 MDHEN, CDR2 SYDVKM. Per the original methods: Estimated nucleated cell counts came from reference gene primer amplification. Assay used: immunoSEQ multiplex PCR; TCRdb lists only in-frame clones, some missing. V and J calls and clone size are as listed in that table; D and trimming were resolved from the DNA. This sample has some 390,000 clones, with over 75% found just once. This entry belongs to a study of blood T cell repertoires in COVID-19. Overall study: Samples came from the United States, Italy and Spain, spanning acute and convalescent COVID-19. In each case, the material was cDNA or gDNA derived from T cells, B-cell-depleted T cells, or PBMCs.

Seattle patient enrollment occurred during active infection, with longitudinal follow-up thereafter. This TCR was sampled from an older woman with COVID-19, enrolled during active disease. Material for sequencing was peripheral blood. This chain links TRBV28 with TRBJ2-3; the match to TRBD1 covers 8 bases. The CDR3 region is CASRGQVGADTQYF. As DNA, the CDR3 is TGTGCCAGCCGGGGACAGGTTGGCGCAGATACGCAGTATTTT.